Listed below are T cell receptor beta chains from one sample, sequenced in a study of blood T cell repertoires in COVID-19. Assay used: immunoSEQ multiplex PCR; TCRdb lists only in-frame clones, some missing. The sample consists of just over 300,000 clones, around 90% of them appearing once. What was sequenced was PBMCs or T cells enriched from blood (not recorded which). Receptors were obtained from a woman aged 18-29 years with acute COVID-19. Both conserved end residues are part of each CDR3. The D gene is left open where the match is weak. Some rows have no size entry. The others give once, few or many, or a class for an expanded clone.

TRBJ1-5	14	NA	few	TRBV11-2	TGTGCCAGCAGCTTAGGGGGGGGTGAGCAGCCCCAGCATTTT	CASSLGGGEQPQHF
TRBJ1-4	14	TRBD1	NA	TRBV5-1	TGCGCCAGCAGCCGGGACAGGAATAGCGAAAAACTGTTTTTT	CASSRDRNSEKLFF
TRBJ2-1	17	TRBD2	NA	TRBV7-9	TGTGCCAGCAGCTCCAAAGCGGGAGGAGACTCCTACAATGAGCAGTTCTTC	CASSSKAGGDSYNEQFF
TRBJ1-2	13	TRBD1	NA	TRBV28	TGTGCCAGCAGGGTATCGGGACAGGCCCGCTACACCTTC	CASRVSGQARYTF
TRBJ2-1	17	TRBD1	NA	TRBV9	TGTGCCAGCAGCGTAGTAGGGGGCCCCCTGAGGAGCAATGAGCAGTTCTTC	CASSVVGGPLRSNEQFF
TRBJ1-5	16	TRBD1	NA	TRBV7-9	TGTGCCAGCAGTCGCGAGGGGACAGTGGGCAATCAGCCCCAGCATTTT	CASSREGTVGNQPQHF
TRBJ2-2	15	NA	NA	TRBV7-2	TGTGCCAGCAGCCCCCGACTAAGGCTTGCCGGGGAGCTGTTTTTT	CASSPRLRLAGELFF
TRBJ1-1	13	TRBD1	NA	TRBV10-3	TGTGCCATCACCGAGACAGGGGGGACTGAAGCTTTCTTT	CAITETGGTEAFF
TRBJ2-2	13	NA	NA	TRBV10-2	TGCGCCAGCAGGAGCAGGGTTACCGGGGAGCTGTTTTTT	CASRSRVTGELFF
TRBJ2-7	15	TRBD1	NA	TRBV14	TGTGCCAGCAGCCAAGGGACAGGGGGTTTCTACGAGCAGTACTTC	CASSQGTGGFYEQYF
TRBJ2-5	16	TRBD2	once	TRBV5-4	TGTGCCAGCAGCTCCTCTCACGGACTAGCGGCCTATACCCAGTACTTC	CASSSSHGLAAYTQYF
TRBJ1-1	13	NA	NA	TRBV12-3/TRBV12-4	TGTGCCAGCGCCGCAGGGCTGAACACTGAAGCTTTCTTT	CASAAGLNTEAFF
TRBJ2-3	23	NA	once	TRBV21-1	TGTGCCAGCAGCAGTCAGCCTCACCTCCACACATTAGCGGGAGGGCCCAGCGCAGATACGCAGTATTTT	CASSSQPHLHTLAGGPSADTQYF
TRBJ1-2	15	TRBD1	NA	TRBV3-1/TRBV3-2	TGTGCCAGCAGCCCGGGACAGGGCGCGATAGTGGGCTACACCTTC	CASSPGQGAIVGYTF
TRBJ1-2	12	NA	NA	TRBV5-1	TGCGCCAGCAGCTTGGACAGATATGGCTACACCTTC	CASSLDRYGYTF
TRBJ2-7	13	TRBD2	NA	TRBV28	TGTGCCAGCCGAGCGGGAGGATTCTACGAGCAGTACTTC	CASRAGGFYEQYF
TRBJ2-5	14	NA	NA	TRBV4-2	TGTGCCAGCAGCCAAGTCATACAGGGAGAGACCCAGTACTTC	CASSQVIQGETQYF
TRBJ2-7	13	TRBD1	NA	TRBV12-3/TRBV12-4	TGTGCCAGCAGCGGACAGGGGGCGGTCGAGCAGTACTTC	CASSGQGAVEQYF
TRBJ2-3	14	TRBD2	NA	TRBV3-1/TRBV3-2	TGTGCCAGCAGCCTGGGACTAGCAGGAGATACGCAGTATTTT	CASSLGLAGDTQYF
TRBJ2-7	12	NA	NA	TRBV30	TGTGCCTGGAGTGTAGAGGGCTGGGAGCAGTACTTC	CAWSVEGWEQYF
TRBJ2-1	15	TRBD2	NA	TRBV9	TGTGCCAGCAGCCTGAGGGGACTAGCGGGAGATGAGCAGTTCTTC	CASSLRGLAGDEQFF
TRBJ2-7	20	TRBD2	NA	TRBV15	TGTGCCACCAGCAGAGGTTTGAGGACTAGCGGGAGGGCCTTCCTAAGCGAGCAGTACTTC	CATSRGLRTSGRAFLSEQYF
TRBJ2-2	15	NA	NA	TRBV25-1	TGTGCCAGCAGTGGAATCGCTTCGGGCACCGGGGAGCTGTTTTTT	CASSGIASGTGELFF
TRBJ2-7	15	TRBD1	NA	TRBV27	TGTGCCAGCAGTTTAGAGAGGACAGGGGGGGTTAAGCAGTACTTC	CASSLERTGGVKQYF
TRBJ2-4	13	TRBD2	NA	TRBV5-6	TGTGCCAGCAGCTTCCTAGCGGCAAACATTCAGTACTTC	CASSFLAANIQYF
TRBJ1-1	15	NA	NA	TRBV11-2	TGTGCCAGCAGCTTAGGCTGGGAGGGAGGCAAAGGGGCTTTCTTT	CASSLGWEGGKGAFF
TRBJ2-7	14	TRBD1	once	TRBV29-1	TGCAGCGTCAAGGTCTGGACAGGCTCATACGAGCAGTACTTC	CSVKVWTGSYEQYF
TRBJ2-1	15	TRBD2	NA	TRBV28	TGTGCCAGCAACCCTAGCGGGAACTCCTACAATGAGCAGTTCTTC	CASNPSGNSYNEQFF
TRBJ2-1	12	NA	NA	TRBV5-5	TGTGCCAGCAGCTTTAGGGGGAATGAGCAGTTCTTC	CASSFRGNEQFF
TRBJ1-1	15	NA	few	TRBV19	TGTGCCAGTAGTATTTTTCAGGGAGGGAACACTGAAGCTTTCTTT	CASSIFQGGNTEAFF
TRBJ2-3	13	NA	NA	TRBV9	TGTGCCAGCAGCGTAGGAATCGGAGATACGCAGTATTTT	CASSVGIGDTQYF
TRBJ2-7	14	NA	NA	TRBV28	TGTGCCAGCATGAGGGCAGACACCTCCTACGAGCAGTACTTC	CASMRADTSYEQYF
TRBJ1-2	13	TRBD1	NA	TRBV10-1	TGCGCCAGCAGCTACAGGGGGAACTATGGCTACACCTTC	CASSYRGNYGYTF
TRBJ2-1	14	NA	NA	TRBV18	TGTGCCAGCTCACCACGGCTAGCTTCCGATGAGCAGTTCTTC	CASSPRLASDEQFF
TRBJ2-7	13	NA	NA	TRBV12-3/TRBV12-4	TGTGCCAGCAGTTTAGCCAGAACCTACGAGCAGTACTTC	CASSLARTYEQYF
TRBJ2-6	15	TRBD1	NA	TRBV19	TGTGCCAGTAGTATTGGGACAGCAGGGGCCAACGTCCTGACTTTC	CASSIGTAGANVLTF
TRBJ1-2	15	NA	NA	TRBV19	TGTGCCAGTAGTATAGCGGGGGGCGCCGACTATGGCTACACCTTC	CASSIAGGADYGYTF
TRBJ1-1	14	NA	NA	TRBV2	TGTGCCAGCAGCCCACAGGGACAGAACACTGAAGCTTTCTTT	CASSPQGQNTEAFF
TRBJ1-1	16	TRBD1	few	TRBV12-5	TGTGCTAGTGGTCCGCCAACGGGACAGGGCTTCACTGAAGCTTTCTTT	CASGPPTGQGFTEAFF
TRBJ1-5	22	TRBD1	NA	TRBV19	TGTGCCAGTAGTATTTCTCTATACGGCTTGGATGGGACAGGGATGAGCAATCAGCCCCAGCATTTT	CASSISLYGLDGTGMSNQPQHF
TRBJ1-1	16	NA	NA	TRBV2	TGTGCCAGCAGTCCCCCCCACGTGACAGGGAACACTGAAGCTTTCTTT	CASSPPHVTGNTEAFF
TRBJ1-2	13	NA	NA	TRBV11-2	TGTGCCAGCAGCTTGGCAGGCTATAATGGCTACACCTTC	CASSLAGYNGYTF
TRBJ2-1	12	NA	NA	TRBV12-3/TRBV12-4	TGTGCCAGCAGCCCCCGCGAGAATGAGCAGTTCTTC	CASSPRENEQFF
TRBJ1-2	14	TRBD1	NA	TRBV27	TGTGCCAGCAGTTTACAAGGGACAGGATCTGGCTACACCTTC	CASSLQGTGSGYTF
TRBJ2-7	13	NA	once	TRBV30	TGTGCCTGGAATTGGGCGGGACTCTACGAGCAGTACTTC	CAWNWAGLYEQYF
TRBJ2-7	16	TRBD1	NA	TRBV7-8	TGTGCCAGCAGCTTAGAGCCCGGGACAGGGATCTACGAGCAGTACTTC	CASSLEPGTGIYEQYF
TRBJ1-2	16	NA	NA	TRBV19	TGTGCCAGTAGTACTAACCCGGTGAGAGGGCTCTATGGCTACACCTTC	CASSTNPVRGLYGYTF
TRBJ2-1	17	TRBD2	NA	TRBV10-1	TGCGCCAGCGTACTAGCGGGAGTTAGGAGCTCCTACAATGAGCAGTTCTTC	CASVLAGVRSSYNEQFF
TRBJ1-5	15	TRBD1	NA	TRBV15	TGTGCCACCAGCAGAGATAACAGGGGGATTCAGCCCCAGCATTTT	CATSRDNRGIQPQHF
TRBJ2-2	19	TRBD2	NA	TRBV19	TGTGCCAGTAGTATAGCAATTCGAAGTAGCGGGAGGGCCACCGGGGAGCTGTTTTTT	CASSIAIRSSGRATGELFF
TRBJ1-5	15	NA	NA	TRBV28	TGTGCCAGCAGTTTGGGCCTTTATAGCAATCAGCCCCAGCATTTT	CASSLGLYSNQPQHF
TRBJ2-7	15	NA	once	TRBV19	TGTGCCAGTAGTATTGTCGTAGGGACTTTCTACGAGCAGTACTTC	CASSIVVGTFYEQYF
TRBJ1-1	14	TRBD1	NA	TRBV4-1	TGCGCCAGCAGCCTAGGGACAGGGCCCACTGAAGCTTTCTTT	CASSLGTGPTEAFF
TRBJ1-1	12	NA	once	TRBV10-3	TGTGCCACGACTGAGCAGAACACTGAAGCTTTCTTT	CATTEQNTEAFF